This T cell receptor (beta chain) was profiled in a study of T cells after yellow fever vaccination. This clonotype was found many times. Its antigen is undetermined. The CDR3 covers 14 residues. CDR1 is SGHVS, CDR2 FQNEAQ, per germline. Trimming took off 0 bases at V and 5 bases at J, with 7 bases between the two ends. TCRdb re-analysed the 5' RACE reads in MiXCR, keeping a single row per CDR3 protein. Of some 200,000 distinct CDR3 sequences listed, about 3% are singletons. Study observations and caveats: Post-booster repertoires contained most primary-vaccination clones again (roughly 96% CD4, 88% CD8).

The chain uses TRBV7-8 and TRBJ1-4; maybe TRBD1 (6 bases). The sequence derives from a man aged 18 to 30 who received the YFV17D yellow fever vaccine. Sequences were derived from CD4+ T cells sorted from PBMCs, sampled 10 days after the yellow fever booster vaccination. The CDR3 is CASSLAGGNEKLFF. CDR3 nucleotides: TGTGCCAGCAGCTTAGCGGGGGGCAATGAAAAACTGTTTTTT.